This T cell receptor beta chain was sequenced in a study of T cell responses to AZD1222 COVID-19 vaccine. Libraries were prepared by immunoSEQ multiplex PCR; TCRdb keeps only in-frame clonotypes and omits some of them. The sample includes about 130,000 clones, about nine tenths of them seen just once. This clone was detected only a few times. The antigen is unknown. The study, taken as a whole, reports: Two doses of AZD1222 preceded a rise in Spike-specific TCR breadth and depth. After the peak T cell response, and only then, were repertoires sampled. The reported proportion of spike-specific TCRs targeting unmutated variant regions was nearly half.

The CDR3 is 14 amino acids. Trimming took off 0 bases at V and 5 bases at J, with 12 bases between the two ends. CDR1 is SGHRS, CDR2 YFSETQ, per germline. The source of this sequence is an adult in good health. J is TRBJ2-7 and V is TRBV5-1, with D uncertain. The source was peripheral blood, collected on day 0 of MenACWY control vaccination. CDR3 protein: CASSLVGRSDEQYF. DNA of the CDR3: TGCGCCAGCAGCTTGGTGGGCCGAAGCGACGAGCAGTACTTC.